This is a list of T cell receptor beta chains from one sample in a study of technical replicates of blood from a handful of donors. Only in-frame clones appear in the TCRdb table, and some are missing; sequencing was by immunoSEQ multiplex PCR. This repertoire shows some 77,000 clones, approximately 86% found once; its top ten account for 4.5% to 5.5%. Sequencing was carried out using PBMCs. The receptors were sampled from a human donor in good health. Some clones in this sample may be carry-over from other donors' samples. CDR3s include the opening cysteine and the closing phenylalanine or tryptophan. The order of the fields is V gene, clone size, D gene, J gene, CDR3 DNA, CDR3 protein. A D gene is named only where the DNA matches it firmly. For some rows the clone size is stated as once, few or many, or as a class when expanded; others skip it.

TRBV5-1	-	-	TRBJ1-1	TGCGCCAGCAGCTTCACAGGAGCTCCCGGAGAAGCTTTCTTT	CASSFTGAPGEAFF
TRBV7-2	-	-	TRBJ2-3	TGTGCCAGCAGCTTAAATAGAGCCACAGATACGCAGTATTTT	CASSLNRATDTQYF
TRBV7-8	-	TRBD1	TRBJ2-3	TGTGCCAGCAGCTTCCCTATTGGACAGGGGGCGAGCAATACGCAGTATTTT	CASSFPIGQGASNTQYF
TRBV30	-	-	TRBJ2-7	TGTGCCTGGACGCCCGGGACATACGAGCAGTACTTC	CAWTPGTYEQYF
TRBV11-2	-	-	TRBJ1-4	TGTGCCAGCGCCTTGATAGGCGGGGGTGGGGAAAAACTGTTTTTT	CASALIGGGGEKLFF
TRBV19	-	TRBD1	TRBJ2-5	TGTGCCCCGACGGGGACAGACCCAGGAAAGACCCAGTACTTC	CAPTGTDPGKTQYF
TRBV2	-	-	TRBJ2-7	TGTGCCAGCCTCGAACAGAGCGAGCAGTACTTC	CASLEQSEQYF
TRBV4-2	few	-	TRBJ2-3	TGTGCCAGCAGCGAACGCCGGGACACCTATCCGCAGTATTTT	CASSERRDTYPQYF
TRBV2	-	TRBD1	TRBJ2-2	TGTGCCAGCAGCGGGACAGGGCGGAACACCGGGGAGCTGTTTTTT	CASSGTGRNTGELFF
TRBV9	-	-	TRBJ2-1	TGTGCCAGCAGCGTAGCTACGTGGGGCACCTACAATGAGCAGTTCTTC	CASSVATWGTYNEQFF
TRBV21-1	-	-	TRBJ2-1	TGTGCCAGCAGCGTTACCCGGAGACCAATTATGCCCTACAATGAGCAGTTCTTC	CASSVTRRPIMPYNEQFF
TRBV19	-	-	TRBJ1-1	TGTGCCAGTAGTATCCCTGCAGGGCTGAACACTGAAGCTTTCTTT	CASSIPAGLNTEAFF
TRBV7-6	-	-	TRBJ1-1	TGTGCCAGCAGCTTAGCGCTAGGAGTGAACACTGAAGCTTTCTTT	CASSLALGVNTEAFF
TRBV6-5	-	TRBD1	TRBJ1-2	TGTGCAGCATGTGGCAGGGGGTCGGGTGGCTACACCTTC	CAACGRGSGGYTF
TRBV7-9	-	-	TRBJ2-3	TGTGCCAGCAGCCCGACGGAGGATACGCAGTATTTT	CASSPTEDTQYF
TRBV11-3	-	-	TRBJ1-1	TGTGCCAGCAGCCCAGGGGATGGCACTGAAGCTTTCTTT	CASSPGDGTEAFF